This TCR beta chain was sequenced for a study of blood T cell repertoires in COVID-19. Study summary: The United States, Italy and Spain were the sources of the acute and convalescent COVID-19 samples. T cells, B-cell-depleted T cells, or PBMCs supplied cDNA or gDNA.

Original handling: Amplification of reference gene primers provided the estimated nucleated cell counts. TCRdb keeps only in-frame clones here, not all; method: immunoSEQ multiplex PCR. V and J calls plus clone size are reproduced from that table; the DNA served to infer D and trimming. The sample contains some 100,000 clones, roughly 90% of which appear only once. The clonotype comes from a man in his sixties with acute or convalescent COVID-19. The sequenced sample was peripheral blood.

The CDR3 sequence is CASGGGTPLSYEQYF. The CDR3 DNA is TGTGCCAGCGGGGGGGGGACACCCCTCTCCTACGAGCAGTACTTC. The V gene is TRBV2, the J gene TRBJ2-7; D possibly corresponds to TRBD2 (7 bases). The CDR3 consists of 15 residues. With 8 bases removed from V and 0 bases from J, the gap between germline ends came to 17 bases. Looked up from germline, CDR1 is SNHLY and CDR2 is FYNNEI.